The TCR beta chain described here comes from a study of cytomegalovirus exposure and HLA in healthy donors. The PCR employed 60 Vbeta primers together with 13 Jbeta primers. The method was immunoSEQ multiplex PCR; TCRdb's version includes in-frame clones alone and lacks a portion of them. This listing includes roughly 110,000 clones. General study points: In vitro data verified a few CMV-associated chains as specific for CMV antigens.

Deletions cut 6 bases from V and 0 bases from J, with 21 bases between. CDR1 MNHEY and CDR2 SMNVEV come from the germline V gene (reference sequence). The CDR3 extends over 17 amino acids. Comments on this clone: Its specificity is unknown.

The specimen sequenced was PBMCs. V and J are TRBV27 and TRBJ2-7; TRBD2 is a possible D gene (7 bases). The clonotype comes from a man in his forties in good health and CMV-seropositive. CDR3 DNA sequence: TGTGCCAGCAGAAGGGGGGGGACTCCTTCAAGCTCCTACGAGCAGTACTTC. Amino acid sequence: CASRRGGTPSSSYEQYF.